This TCR beta chain was observed in a study of CD8+CD57+ T cells in acquired aplastic anemia. The study, taken as a whole, reports: Overlap between patients and controls comprised just under 30 CD8+ CDR3 sequences.

Patients chosen for sequencing had shown CD8+CD57+ cell expansion by flow cytometry. All participating patients were living with severe acquired aplastic anemia. When blood sampling took place, the patients had received no therapy. The use of genomic DNA as template underpinned the TCR beta VDJ and CDR3 profiling. TCRdb re-analysed the reads in MiXCR, keeping a single row per CDR3 protein. This table holds 260,000 or so distinct CDR3 sequences, roughly 82% found once. Per germline, CDR1 SGHVS and CDR2 FNYEAQ. CDR3 size: 14 residues. A note on this clonotype: Antigen: not known. An end of the junction does not agree with germline; a read error may underlie this.

V and J are TRBV7-6 and TRBJ1-2; D not resolved. This sequence originates from a human donor with aplastic anemia. Sequenced input: sorted CD4+, CD8+, or CD8+CD57+ T cells (not recorded which) from PBMCs. The CDR3 spells CASSLGPADTRYFF. CDR3 sequence (DNA): TGTGCCAGCAGCTTAGGACCCGCAGATACGCGCTATTTTTTC.